The rows below give T cell receptor beta chains drawn from one sample of a study of cytomegalovirus exposure and HLA in healthy donors. Repertoires were generated with immunoSEQ multiplex PCR, while TCRdb's copy carries only in-frame clones and drops some. This sample has 150,000 or so clones, with 75% found just once. The sample taken for sequencing was PBMCs. Source of these receptors: a man in his thirties or forties in good health and CMV-seronegative. Both conserved end residues are part of each CDR3. D genes are given only for firm matches. Where a row states a size, it is once, few, many or the class of an expanded clone; other rows omit it.

>-|TRBV27|-|TRBJ2-5
TGTGCCAGCAGTTTAATCGGCACCGGGTCTGGAGAGACCCAGTACTTC
CASSLIGTGSGETQYF
>TRBD2|TRBV2|-|TRBJ2-7
TGTGCCAGCAGTGGAACCGGGGGGGCAGCCTACGAGCAGTACTTC
CASSGTGGAAYEQYF
>-|TRBV27|-|TRBJ2-7
TGTGCCAGCAGTTTAGTAGGACAGACTTCCTACGAGCAGTACTTC
CASSLVGQTSYEQYF
>TRBD1|TRBV5-6|-|TRBJ1-6
TGTGCCAGCAGCTTGGTAGGGGGCGCGTCTTCACCCCTCCACTTT
CASSLVGGASSPLHF
>TRBD2|TRBV5-1|once|TRBJ2-2
TGCGCCAGCGGCACAAGCGGGGGGAACACCGGGGAGCTGTTTTTT
CASGTSGGNTGELFF
>-|TRBV7-2|-|TRBJ2-3
TGTGCCAGCAGCTTGGGGGGGCTACGGGCGACGCAGTATTTT
CASSLGGLRATQYF
>TRBD2|TRBV13|-|TRBJ2-1
TGTGCCAGCAGCCGGACTAGCGGGGGGTCCTTTCAGCAGTTCTTC
CASSRTSGGSFQQFF
>TRBD1|TRBV9|-|TRBJ1-1
TGTGCCAGCAGCGTAGTTGACAGGGAGATTGCAGCTTTCTTT
CASSVVDREIAAFF
>-|TRBV28|-|TRBJ2-5
TGTGCCAGCAGTGCGGACATTCAAGAGACCCAGTACTTC
CASSADIQETQYF
>-|TRBV5-1|-|TRBJ1-1
TGCGCCAGCAGCCTGGGGCAGATGAACACTGAAGCTTTCTTT
CASSLGQMNTEAFF
>-|TRBV28|-|TRBJ1-5
TGTGCCAGCAGTTTAGGCAGGGGCAATCAGCCCCAGCATTTT
CASSLGRGNQPQHF
>TRBD1|TRBV7-3|few|TRBJ2-1
TGTGCCAGCAGCACGGGACAGAGGGGGTACGAGCAGTTCTTC
CASSTGQRGYEQFF
>-|TRBV7-2|-|TRBJ1-1
TGTGCCAGCAGCTTGGGACTCCTAAAGAGGGAAGCTTTCTTT
CASSLGLLKREAFF
>-|TRBV6-1|-|TRBJ2-3
TGTGCTCTGGATTCAGCAGGGCTTAGCACAGATACGCAGTATTTT
CALDSAGLSTDTQYF
>TRBD1|TRBV27|few|TRBJ1-2
TGTGCCAGCACCGCCACAGGGGGCTATTCTGGCTACACCTTC
CASTATGGYSGYTF
>-|TRBV10-3|-|TRBJ2-2
TGTGCCATGAACGTACAGGAAACATCGAACACCGGGGAGCTGTTTTTT
CAMNVQETSNTGELFF
>TRBD1|TRBV4-1|-|TRBJ1-2
TGCGCCAGCAGCCAAGAGAGGGGGCTTAGCTACACCTTC
CASSQERGLSYTF
>-|TRBV7-9|few|TRBJ2-5
TGTGCCAGCACCTTCACAACAGGCCAAGAGACCCAGTACTTC
CASTFTTGQETQYF